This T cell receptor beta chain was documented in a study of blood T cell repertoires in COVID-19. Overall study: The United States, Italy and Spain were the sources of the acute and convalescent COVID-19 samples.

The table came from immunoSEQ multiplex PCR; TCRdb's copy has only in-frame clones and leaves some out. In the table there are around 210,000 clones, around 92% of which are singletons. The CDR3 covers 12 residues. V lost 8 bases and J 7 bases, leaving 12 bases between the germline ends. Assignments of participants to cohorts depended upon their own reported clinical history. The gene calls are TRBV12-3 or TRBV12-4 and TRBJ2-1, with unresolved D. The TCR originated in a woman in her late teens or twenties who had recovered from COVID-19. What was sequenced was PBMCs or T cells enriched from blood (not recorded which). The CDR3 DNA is TGTGCCAGCTTCAGTGGCACGAATGAGCAGTTCTTC. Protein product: CASFSGTNEQFF.